A single sample is the source of the 31 T cell receptor beta chains below, sequenced in a study of CD8 T cells in ankylosing spondylitis. One entry per CDR3 protein results from TCRdb running MiXCR on the 5' RACE reads. There are 220,000 or so distinct CDR3 sequences in the sample; around 18% occur only once, and approximately 40% lies in the top ten. Notes on the study in general: A motif of 7 to 9 highly homologous TCR beta variants was seen as apparently characteristic of ankylosing spondylitis blood.

Antigens of these TCRs are unknown. Sequencing was done on a sample of blood, either unsorted or a sorted T cell fraction (not recorded which). These TCRs come from a male donor with ankylosing spondylitis.

This clonotype has just one count. The chain joins TRBV4-3 to TRBJ2-7; perhaps TRBD2 as D (6 bases). CDR1 is LGHNA, CDR2 YSLEER, per germline. CDR3 length: 15 residues. V lost 0 bases and J 3 bases, leaving 12 bases between the germline ends. This chain's CDR3 is CASSQDWQGGYEQYF. CDR3 DNA: TGCGCCAGCAGCCAAGATTGGCAGGGAGGCTACGAGCAGTACTTC.

The chain carries TRBV6-1 and TRBJ2-1, with unresolved D. The CDR3 extends over 15 amino acids. V was pared by 6 bases and J by 8 bases, with 20 bases between. The germline CDR1 and CDR2 sequences are MNHNS and SASEGT. CDR3 DNA: TGTGCCAGCAGCCTAACACAAAATCCCCGCCATGAGCAGTTCTTC. Its protein product is CASSLTQNPRHEQFF.

This clonotype was seen more than once but under ten times. One junction end disagrees with the germline gene, perhaps due to a read error. The chain carries TRBV20-1 and TRBJ2-6; D call uncertain. The V gene's germline CDR1 is DFQATT and CDR2 SNEGSKA (reference sequence). The CDR3 is made up of 14 amino acids. CDR3 nucleotides: TGCAGTGTTAGACCAGCCTCTGGGGCCAACGTCCTGACTTTC. It yields the protein CSVRPASGANVLTF.

This clonotype has a handful of counts. The chain carries TRBV7-3 and TRBJ2-1; 9 nucleotides match TRBD2. The germline V gene encodes CDR1 SGHTA and CDR2 FQGTGA. The ends lost 2 bases at V and 5 bases at J; junction bases unmatched: 4. This CDR3 spans 15 amino acids. The CDR3 protein is CASSLLAGAHNEQFF. CDR3 in DNA: TGTGCCAGCAGCTTATTAGCGGGGGCCCACAATGAGCAGTTCTTC. The full variable domain, with the rest looked up from reference TRBV7-3 and TRBJ2-1, is GAGVSQTPSNKVTEKGKYVELRCDPISGHTALYWYRQSLGQGPEFLIYFQGTGAADDSGLPNDRFFAVRPEGSVSTLKIQRTERGDSAVYLCASSLLAGAHNEQFFGPGTRLTVL.

This clonotype turned up a few times. This chain links TRBV7-9 with TRBJ2-5; D may correspond to TRBD1 or TRBD2 (5 bases each). The CDR3 has 15 residues. The V gene's germline CDR1 is SEHNR and CDR2 FQNEAQ (reference sequence). V dropped 4 bases and J dropped 4 bases, with 16 bases sitting between them. The CDR3 region has the DNA TGTGCCAGCAGCTCCTCCTTGACTACAGGAGAGACCCAGTACTTC. It encodes CASSSSLTTGETQYF.

The genes are TRBV4-1 and TRBJ1-1, with 7 bases fitting TRBD1. V was clipped by 7 bases and J by 2 bases; unmatched bases: 19. CDR1 is MGHRA, CDR2 YSYEKL, per germline. The length of the CDR3 is 18 residues. The CDR3 protein is CASNLEQGLAPFNTEAFF. DNA for the CDR3: TGCGCCAGCAATCTGGAACAGGGGCTGGCTCCCTTTAACACTGAAGCTTTCTTT.

The V call is TRBV3-1, the J call TRBJ2-7, with a possible D match to TRBD2 (5 bases). Germline V gene lookup returns CDR1 LGHDT and CDR2 YNNKEL (reference sequence). The CDR3 is 14 amino acids. V shed 0 bases and J shed 3 bases, with 9 bases lying between them. The CDR3 DNA reads TGTGCCAGCAGCCAAGAAGGAGGTGGCTACGAGCAGTACTTC. This sequence encodes CASSQEGGGYEQYF.

The table lists this clonotype with many counts. The chain combines TRBV12-3 or TRBV12-4 with TRBJ1-2; no reliable D call. The CDR3 sequence is 13 residues long. Trimming shortened V by 3 bases and J by 3 bases, and 8 bases separated the two germline ends. The CDR3 nucleotides read TGTGCCAGCAGTTTGGGCAGGTACTATGGCTACACCTTC. Its translation is CASSLGRYYGYTF.

In nucleotides, the CDR3 is TGCAGTGCTCAACTAGCGGCCTATTACAATGAGCAGTTCTTC. Its translation: CSAQLAAYYNEQFF. The J gene is TRBJ2-1, the V gene TRBV20-1, with 8 nucleotides matching TRBD2. The CDR3 has 14 amino acids. Germline assignment: CDR1 DFQATT and CDR2 SNEGSKA (reference sequence). The J segment lost 4 bases and the V segment lost 5 bases, leaving 7 bases of the junction unmatched.

A note on this clonotype: The germline gene is not matched at one end of the junction; a read error may be the cause. The chain has TRBV11-3 and TRBJ2-1, with 7 bases identical to TRBD2. The CDR3 spans 15 residues. Germline values: CDR1 SGHNT, CDR2 YENEEA. In DNA, the CDR3 is TGTGCCAGCAGCCTAGAGCGGGAAGGATCGGGTGAGCAGTTCTTC. Protein product: CASSLEREGSGEQFF.

The chain uses TRBV12-3 or TRBV12-4 and TRBJ2-7; 8 nucleotides agree with TRBD1. Losses at the gene ends were 4 bases for V and 1 base for J; bases not matched to a gene: 6. The CDR3 covers 15 residues. CDR3 sequence reads: CASSSGQDFSYEQYF. As DNA, the CDR3 is TGTGCCAGCAGTTCGGGACAGGACTTTTCCTACGAGCAGTACTTC.

The chain combines TRBV6-1 with TRBJ1-6, with D perhaps matching TRBD1 (6 bases). With 0 bases removed from V and 8 bases from J, the gap between germline ends came to 14 bases. This CDR3 region has 16 residues. The germline V gene has CDR1 MNHNS and CDR2 SASEGT. CDR3 protein: CASSEAGGRQDSPLHF. Here the CDR3 DNA reads TGTGCCAGCAGTGAAGCCGGGGGGCGCCAGGATTCACCCCTCCACTTT.

The chain has TRBV5-4 and TRBJ2-1, with 7 bases identical to TRBD1. The CDR3 is made up of 16 amino acids. J was trimmed by 4 bases and V by 0 bases; bases with no gene match: 7. CDR1 is SGHNT and CDR2 is YYREEE in the germline V gene (reference sequence). This chain's CDR3 is CASSLEDRGPYNEQFF. CDR3 DNA sequence: TGTGCCAGCAGCTTGGAGGATAGGGGGCCTTACAATGAGCAGTTCTTC.

This clonotype was recorded at least ten times. This rearrangement joins TRBV4-2 to TRBJ2-7, with a possible D match to TRBD2 (6 bases). Germline CDR1 is LGHNA and CDR2 is YNFKEQ. V dropped 0 bases and J dropped 5 bases, with 14 bases sitting between them. The CDR3 has 15 residues. Here the CDR3 reads CASSQDWPSADEQYF. The CDR3 bases are TGTGCCAGCAGCCAAGATTGGCCTAGCGCTGACGAGCAGTACTTC.

The chain has TRBV27 and TRBJ2-1, with unresolved D. This CDR3 is 16 amino acids long. The V gene lost 0 bases and the J gene lost 0 bases, with 9 bases spanning the gap. CDR1 is MNHEY, CDR2 SMNVEV, per germline (reference sequence). CDR3 in DNA: TGTGCCAGCAGTTTATCGGTCCCCCCCTCCTACAATGAGCAGTTCTTC. It yields the protein CASSLSVPPSYNEQFF.

This clonotype turned up a few times. The rearrangement uses TRBV3-1 and TRBJ2-7; 7 bases match TRBD1. The CDR3 contains 14 residues. Germline CDR1 and CDR2: LGHDT and YNNKEL (reference sequence). V shed 5 bases, J shed 2 bases, and the junction held 6 bases outside the gene matches. The CDR3 DNA is TGTGCCAGCAGCGTCCGGGACAGCGCCTACGAGCAGTACTTC. Encoded protein: CASSVRDSAYEQYF.

This clonotype turned up a few times. The chain employs TRBV20-1 and TRBJ1-2; D is undetermined. Germline CDR1 is DFQATT and CDR2 is SNEGSKA (reference sequence). V was pared by 0 bases and J by 1 base, with 9 bases between. CDR3 length: 14 residues. CDR3: CSARDLKVNYGYTF. The CDR3 region has the DNA TGCAGTGCTAGAGATCTGAAAGTTAACTATGGCTACACCTTC.

This clonotype was picked up many times. The V gene is TRBV12-3 or TRBV12-4, the J gene TRBJ2-2; the D gene could be TRBD1 or TRBD2 (6 bases each). CDR3 length equals 13 residues. V was shortened by 8 bases and J by 4 bases, with 11 bases between the two germline ends. The CDR3 sequence: CASHPGATGELFF. CDR3 DNA: TGTGCCAGCCACCCGGGGGCCACCGGGGAGCTGTTTTTT.

This chain uses TRBV7-9 with TRBJ2-2, with 13 positions matching TRBD2. The CDR3 spans 16 residues. In germline, CDR1 is SEHNR, CDR2 FQNEAQ (reference sequence). After removal of 3 bases from V and 6 bases from J, the junction contained 4 bases not matched to a gene. The CDR3 spells CASSFGLAGESGELFF. CDR3 nucleotides: TGTGCCAGCAGCTTTGGACTAGCGGGAGAGTCCGGGGAGCTGTTTTTT. The complete variable domain, with remaining parts taken from reference TRBV7-9 and TRBJ2-2, reads DTGVSQNPRHKITKRGQNVTFRCDPISEHNRLYWYRQTLGQGPEFLTYFQNEAQLEKSRLLSDRFSAERPKGSFSTLEIQRTEQGDSAMYLCASSFGLAGESGELFFGEGSRLTVL.

This chain links TRBV7-9 with TRBJ2-7; D not certain. Germline CDR1 and CDR2: SEHNR and FQNEAQ (reference sequence). The V end was cut by 4 bases, the J end by 1 base, with 8 bases between. This CDR3 comprises 13 residues. The CDR3 region has the DNA TGTGCCAGCAGCTCCCAAGAATCCTACGAGCAGTACTTC. Protein: CASSSQESYEQYF.

The chain joins TRBV7-6 to TRBJ2-6, with 8 positions matching TRBD1. Germline values: CDR1 SGHVS, CDR2 FNYEAQ. The CDR3 extends over 17 amino acids. V was pared by 4 bases and J by 1 base, with 6 bases of the junction left unmatched. The CDR3 protein is CASSSTGANSGANVLTF. The CDR3 DNA reads TGTGCCAGCAGCTCGACAGGGGCCAATTCTGGGGCCAACGTCCTGACTTTC.

This clonotype was detected many times. V gene TRBV20-1 combines with J gene TRBJ2-7; D may match TRBD1 or TRBD2 (6 bases each). Germline V gene data show CDR1 as DFQATT and CDR2 as SNEGSKA (reference sequence). Trimming removed 0 bases at V and 2 bases at J, with 11 bases between. The CDR3 runs 14 residues. The CDR3 is CSAREGGRAYEQYF. The CDR3 DNA follows: TGCAGTGCTAGAGAGGGGGGCCGGGCCTACGAGCAGTACTTC.

The chain uses TRBV20-1 and TRBJ1-5; perhaps TRBD1 as D (6 bases). The germline V gene has CDR1 DFQATT and CDR2 SNEGSKA (reference sequence). CDR3 length equals 16 residues. V was clipped by 5 bases and J by 0 bases, with 17 bases between them. In DNA, the CDR3 is TGCAGTGCTCCCGACAGGTCTGGGGGTAGCAATCAGCCCCAGCATTTT. The encoded protein is CSAPDRSGGSNQPQHF.

The V and J genes are TRBV4-1 and TRBJ2-7, with TRBD1 as a possible D gene (6 bases). V was pared by 3 bases and J by 0 bases, with 9 bases between. The CDR3 contains 14 residues. Germline assignment: CDR1 MGHRA and CDR2 YSYEKL. CDR3 protein: CASSHPGDSYEQYF. CDR3 DNA: TGCGCCAGCAGCCATCCAGGGGACTCCTACGAGCAGTACTTC.

V and J are TRBV3-1 and TRBJ1-5, with unresolved D. With 4 bases removed from V and 2 bases from J, the gap between germline ends came to 9 bases. The CDR3 contains 14 residues. CDR1 is LGHDT and CDR2 is YNNKEL in the germline V gene (reference sequence). The CDR3 DNA reads TGTGCCAGCAGCCCCTATGGGGGCAATCAGCCCCAGCATTTT. It encodes CASSPYGGNQPQHF.

Only a few counts were recorded for this clonotype. The CDR3 DNA reads TGCAGCGTTGAAGGTAGTGGACCCCATAATGAAAAACTGTTTTTT. It codes for CSVEGSGPHNEKLFF. The gene calls are TRBV29-1 and TRBJ1-4; D call uncertain. The V gene's germline CDR1 is SQVTM and CDR2 ANQGSEA. The CDR3 covers 15 residues. V was clipped by 1 base and J by 4 bases, with 13 bases between them.

The CDR3 is CASSLLRLLNTGELFF. The CDR3 nucleotides read TGTGCCAGCAGCTTATTACGACTACTCAACACCGGGGAGCTGTTTTTT. The V call is TRBV7-8, the J call TRBJ2-2; perhaps TRBD2 as D (5 bases). CDR1 is SGHVS, CDR2 FQNEAQ, per germline. This CDR3 region has 16 residues. V dropped 2 bases and J dropped 2 bases, with 12 bases sitting between them. The full variable domain, with the rest looked up from reference TRBV7-8 and TRBJ2-2, is GAGVSQSPRYKVAKRGQDVALRCDPISGHVSLFWYQQALGQGPEFLTYFQNEAQLDKSGLPSDRFFAERPEGSVSTLKIQRTQQEDSAVYLCASSLLRLLNTGELFFGEGSRLTVL.

This clonotype showed up just a few times. V and J are TRBV12-3 or TRBV12-4 and TRBJ2-7; possibly TRBD1 for D (7 bases). V shed 5 bases and J shed 0 bases, with 11 bases lying between them. The CDR3 consists of 14 residues. The CDR3 is CASSAGQTSYEQYF. For the CDR3, the DNA is TGTGCCAGCAGTGCGGGACAGACCTCCTACGAGCAGTACTTC.

J is TRBJ2-3 and V is TRBV28; tentatively, D is TRBD2 (6 bases). Germline CDR1 reads MDHEN; CDR2 reads SYDVKM. V gave up 2 bases and J gave up 1 base, with 16 bases separating them. The CDR3 has 17 amino acids. The DNA of the CDR3 is TGTGCCAGCAGTTTAGCCCTCCTCAGGGAGGGCACAGATACGCAGTATTTT. Translated, it gives CASSLALLREGTDTQYF.

This chain connects TRBV4-1 to TRBJ2-7; D is uncertain. The CDR3 covers 13 residues. The V end was cut by 1 base, the J end by 0 bases, with 4 bases between. From germline, CDR1 is MGHRA and CDR2 YSYEKL. The DNA for the CDR3 is TGCGCCAGCAGCCAAGCTAACTCCTACGAGCAGTACTTC. Translation gives CASSQANSYEQYF.

This clonotype was seen a few times. The V and J genes are TRBV21-1 and TRBJ2-3; the table's D call, TRBD1, was not checked against the DNA. TRBV21-1 is given as a pseudogene. The CDR3 totals 18 residues. CDR3 amino acids: CASSKGSEGAPRADTQYF. The DNA for the CDR3 is TGTGCCAGCAGCAAGGGATCCGAAGGGGCGCCCCGCGCAGATACGCAGTATTTT.